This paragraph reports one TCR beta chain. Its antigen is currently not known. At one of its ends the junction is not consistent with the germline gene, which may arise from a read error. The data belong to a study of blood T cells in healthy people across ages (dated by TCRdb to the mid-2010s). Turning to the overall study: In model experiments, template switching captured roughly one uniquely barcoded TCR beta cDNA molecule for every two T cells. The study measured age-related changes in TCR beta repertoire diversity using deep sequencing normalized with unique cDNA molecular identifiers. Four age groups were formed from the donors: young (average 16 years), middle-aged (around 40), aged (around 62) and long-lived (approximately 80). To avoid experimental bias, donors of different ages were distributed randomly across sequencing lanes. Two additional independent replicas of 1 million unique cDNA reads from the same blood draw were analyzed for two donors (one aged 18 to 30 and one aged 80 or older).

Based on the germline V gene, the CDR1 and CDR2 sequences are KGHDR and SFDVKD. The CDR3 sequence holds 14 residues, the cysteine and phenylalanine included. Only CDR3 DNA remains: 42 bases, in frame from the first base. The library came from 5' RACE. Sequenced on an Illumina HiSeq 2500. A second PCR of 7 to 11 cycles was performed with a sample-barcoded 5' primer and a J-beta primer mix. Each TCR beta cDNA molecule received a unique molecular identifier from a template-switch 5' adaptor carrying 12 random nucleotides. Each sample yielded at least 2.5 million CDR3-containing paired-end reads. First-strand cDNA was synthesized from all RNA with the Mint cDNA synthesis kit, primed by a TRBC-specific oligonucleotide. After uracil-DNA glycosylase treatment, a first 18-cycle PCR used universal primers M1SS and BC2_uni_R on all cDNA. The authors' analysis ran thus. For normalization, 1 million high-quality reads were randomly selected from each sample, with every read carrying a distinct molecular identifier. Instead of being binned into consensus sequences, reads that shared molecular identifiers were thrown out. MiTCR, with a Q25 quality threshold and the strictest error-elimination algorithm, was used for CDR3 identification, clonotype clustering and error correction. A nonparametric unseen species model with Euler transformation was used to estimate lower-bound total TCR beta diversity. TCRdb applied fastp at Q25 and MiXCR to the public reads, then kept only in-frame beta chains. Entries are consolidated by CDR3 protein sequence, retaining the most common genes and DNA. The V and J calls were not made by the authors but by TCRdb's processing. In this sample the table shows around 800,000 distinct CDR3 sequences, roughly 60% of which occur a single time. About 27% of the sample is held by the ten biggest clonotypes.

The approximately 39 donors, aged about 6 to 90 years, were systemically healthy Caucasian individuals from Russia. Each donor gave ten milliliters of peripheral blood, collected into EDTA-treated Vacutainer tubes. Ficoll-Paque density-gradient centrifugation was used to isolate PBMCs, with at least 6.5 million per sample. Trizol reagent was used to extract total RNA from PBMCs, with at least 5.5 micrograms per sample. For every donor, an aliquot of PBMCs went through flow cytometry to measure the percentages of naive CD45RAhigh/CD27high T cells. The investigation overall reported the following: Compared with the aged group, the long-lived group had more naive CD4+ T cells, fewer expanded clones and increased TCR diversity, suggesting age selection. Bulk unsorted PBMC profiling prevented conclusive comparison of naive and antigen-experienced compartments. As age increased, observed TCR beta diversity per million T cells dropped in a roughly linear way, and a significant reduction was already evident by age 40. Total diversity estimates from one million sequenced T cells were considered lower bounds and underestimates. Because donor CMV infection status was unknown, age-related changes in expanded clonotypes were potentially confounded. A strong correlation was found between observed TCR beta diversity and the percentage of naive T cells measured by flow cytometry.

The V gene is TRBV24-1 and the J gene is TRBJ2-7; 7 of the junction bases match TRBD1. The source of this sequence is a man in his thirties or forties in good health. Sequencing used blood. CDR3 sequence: CAASDADRAYEQYF. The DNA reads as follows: TGTGCCGCCAGTGACGCTGACAGGGCCTACGAGCAGTACTTC.